These 32 T cell receptor beta chains came from one sample sequenced in a study of control samples from healthy donors and cancer patients. Method: immunoSEQ multiplex PCR; TCRdb's copy keeps in-frame clones and lacks some. This repertoire shows 200,000 or so clones, around 94% found once; its top ten account for roughly 1.6%. Sequencing was carried out using blood. The receptors originated from a man between 45 and 60 years old in good health.

A few counts support this clone. This sequence joins TRBV6-4 and TRBJ2-3, with 12 bases fitting TRBD2. The CDR3 runs to 16 residues. V trimming: 0 bases; J trimming: 6 bases; junction bases outside the gene matches: 4. The germline CDR1 and CDR2 sequences are MRHNA and SNTAGT. CDR3 protein: CASSDSRTSGVDTQYF. The CDR3 DNA follows: TGTGCCAGCAGTGACTCAAGGACTAGCGGGGTCGATACGCAGTATTTT.

V is TRBV19 and J is TRBJ1-5; tentatively, D is TRBD1 (5 bases). CDR1 and CDR2 from the germline V gene are LNHDA and SQIVND (reference sequence). The CDR3 runs 14 residues. Trimming took off 3 bases at V and 7 bases at J, with 13 bases between the two ends. This CDR3 reads CASSIQGPGQPQHF. CDR3 nucleotides: TGTGCCAGTAGTATTCAGGGTCCGGGACAGCCCCAGCATTTT.

V gene TRBV6-5 combines with J gene TRBJ1-5, with unresolved D. Germline lookup yields CDR1 MNHEY and CDR2 SVGAGI. With 4 bases removed from V and 1 base from J, the gap between germline ends came to 8 bases. The CDR3 spans 14 residues. In DNA form, the CDR3 reads TGTGCCAGCAGTTCACACGGGAGCAATCAGCCCCAGCATTTT. Amino acid sequence: CASSSHGSNQPQHF.

V is TRBV13 and J is TRBJ1-1; 8 positions agree with TRBD1. V lost 1 base and J lost 3; bases outside the gene matches: 10. This CDR3 has 17 residues. Germline assignment: CDR1 PRHDT and CDR2 FYEKMQ (reference sequence). The DNA for the CDR3 is TGTGCCAGCAGCTTAGAATTGACAGGGGATATCTACACTGAAGCTTTCTTT. Translating gives CASSLELTGDIYTEAFF.

The chain has TRBV7-2 and TRBJ2-5; D uncertain. This CDR3 comprises 13 residues. Germline values: CDR1 SGHTA, CDR2 FQGNSA. With 1 base removed from V and 5 bases from J, the gap between germline ends came to 8 bases. In nucleotides, the CDR3 is TGTGCCAGCAGCTTAGACCCGTCCGAGACCCAGTACTTC. This translates into CASSLDPSETQYF.

The chain recombines TRBV5-1 with TRBJ2-7, with 7 bases aligning to TRBD1. V was clipped by 4 bases and J by 1 base; unmatched bases: 17. Germline assignment: CDR1 SGHRS and CDR2 YFSETQ. This CDR3 is 18 amino acids long. The DNA for the CDR3 is TGCGCCAGCAGCCTGATACTACCATCCCCGGGACAGTCCTACGAGCAGTACTTC. Translating gives CASSLILPSPGQSYEQYF.

The chain uses TRBV24-1 and TRBJ2-2; D is unresolved. This CDR3 spans 14 amino acids. V was cut by 7 bases and J by 2 bases, with 10 bases left in between. Germline V gives CDR1 KGHDR, CDR2 SFDVKD. The chain's CDR3 is CATSPTANTGELFF. The CDR3 region has the DNA TGTGCCACCAGCCCGACCGCAAACACCGGGGAGCTGTTTTTT.

Details on this clone: An end of the junction does not agree with germline; a read error may underlie this. The chain's CDR3 is CASSQEDRGQYEQYF. The DNA of the CDR3 is TGCGCCAGCAGTCAAGAAGACAGGGGGCAATACGAGCAGTACTTC. This rearrangement joins TRBV4-3 to TRBJ2-7, with 10 bases lining up with TRBD1. Germline CDR1 is LGHNA and CDR2 is YSLEER. This CDR3 has 15 residues.

The rearrangement joins TRBV6-6 to TRBJ2-1, with TRBD1 matching over 9 bases. Trimming took 6 bases from V and 10 from J; bases not matched to a gene: 13. The CDR3 has 15 amino acids. From germline, CDR1 is MNHNY and CDR2 SVGAGI (reference sequence). The DNA of the CDR3 is TGTGCCAGCAGCCCTGGGACAGGGCACCTGAGGGAGCAGTTCTTC. Protein sequence: CASSPGTGHLREQFF.

The V gene is TRBV7-9, the J gene TRBJ2-2; TRBD2 is a possible D gene (6 bases). V lost 2 bases and J lost 5, with 9 bases in between. CDR1 and CDR2 from the germline V gene are SEHNR and FQNEAQ (reference sequence). This CDR3 comprises 14 residues. As DNA, the CDR3 is TGTGCCAGCAGCTTATTCGGAGGGACCGGGGAGCTGTTTTTT. Protein product: CASSLFGGTGELFF.

As concerns this clone: The sample carries other DNA sequences with the same CDR3. V gene TRBV18 combines with J gene TRBJ1-2; D is unresolved. Germline V gene lookup returns CDR1 KGHSH and CDR2 LQKENI. Trimming took off 3 bases at V and 2 bases at J, with 7 bases between the two ends. The CDR3 contains 13 residues. The CDR3 coding sequence is TGTGCCAGCTCACCTTCGGAGAACTATGGCTACACCTTC. This encodes CASSPSENYGYTF.

J is TRBJ1-3 and V is TRBV6-5, with D possibly being TRBD1 (5 bases). The germline CDR1 and CDR2 sequences are MNHEY and SVGAGI. With 7 bases removed from V and 0 bases from J, the gap between germline ends came to 10 bases. The CDR3 totals 14 residues. CDR3 protein: CASIPGSSGNTIYF. The DNA of the CDR3 is TGTGCCAGCATCCCAGGGAGCTCTGGAAACACCATATATTTT.

The chain joins TRBV2 to TRBJ2-6; D uncertain. Germline CDR1 and CDR2: SNHLY and FYNNEI. The V end was cut by 8 bases, the J end by 4 bases, with 6 bases between. The CDR3 sequence is 12 residues long. The CDR3 sequence is CASHSGANVLTF. Here the CDR3 DNA reads TGTGCCAGCCATTCGGGGGCCAACGTCCTGACTTTC.

CDR3 residues: CASSLSLVNEQFF. The CDR3 bases are TGTGCCAGTAGTCTATCACTTGTCAATGAGCAGTTCTTC. The rearrangement joins TRBV19 to TRBJ2-1; no definite D call. Germline V lookup: CDR1 LNHDA, CDR2 SQIVND (reference sequence). CDR3 length equals 13 residues. The V end lost 5 bases, the J end lost 6 bases, and 11 bases lay between the germline ends.

The rearrangement joins TRBV30 to TRBJ2-7; 13 bases align to TRBD2. The ends lost 0 bases at V and 5 bases at J; junction bases unmatched: 4. Looked up from germline, CDR1 is GTSNPN and CDR2 is SVGIG (reference sequence). The CDR3 consists of 15 residues. The CDR3 DNA reads as TGTGCCTGGAGTGTCGGACTAGCGGGGGTCGACGAGCAGTACTTC. Amino acid sequence: CAWSVGLAGVDEQYF.

The chain joins TRBV10-3 to TRBJ1-5, with D unclear. The V end was cut by 8 bases, the J end by 0 bases, with 11 bases between. This CDR3 has 14 residues. Germline lookup yields CDR1 ENHRY and CDR2 SYGVKD. CDR3 protein: CAIAPDGSNQPQHF. The DNA for the CDR3 is TGTGCCATCGCCCCGGACGGTAGCAATCAGCCCCAGCATTTT.

The chain joins TRBV24-1 to TRBJ2-2; 7 bases align to TRBD1. The CDR3 is 15 amino acids. Per the germline V gene, CDR1 is KGHDR and CDR2 is SFDVKD. The V segment lost 7 bases and the J segment 3 bases; nucleotides outside the gene matches: 7. The CDR3 coding sequence is TGTGCCACCAGAAAGACAGGGCCTGACACCGGGGAGCTGTTTTTT. This codes for CATRKTGPDTGELFF.

The chain carries TRBV5-6 and TRBJ2-3; no firm D call. Between the trimmed V and J ends, which lost 2 bases and 1 base, there was a span of 5 bases. This CDR3 has 13 residues. Per germline, CDR1 SGHDT and CDR2 YYEEEE. CDR3 coding DNA: TGTGCCAGCAGCTTCCCTGGCACAGATACGCAGTATTTT. Translated: CASSFPGTDTQYF.

V is TRBV11-3 and J is TRBJ2-7; 8 bases match TRBD1. The CDR3 runs 14 residues. The germline gives CDR1 SGHNT, CDR2 YENEEA. Trimming at V came to 5 bases and at J to 1 base, leaving 4 bases not matched to a gene. CDR3 protein: CASSPDRGSYEQYF. Here the CDR3 DNA reads TGTGCCAGCAGCCCAGACAGGGGTTCCTACGAGCAGTACTTC.

V usage is TRBV6-1 and J usage is TRBJ1-5; 8 nucleotides line up with TRBD1. This CDR3 has 18 residues. Trimming took 3 bases from V and 9 from J; bases not matched to a gene: 19. Germline V lookup: CDR1 MNHNS, CDR2 SASEGT. This chain's CDR3 is CASSDVVGSTGVSRPQHF. The CDR3 region has the DNA TGTGCCAGCAGTGACGTCGTTGGGTCGACAGGGGTGAGCCGGCCCCAGCATTTT.

The chain uses TRBV5-1 and TRBJ2-2; 11 nucleotides match TRBD2. V trimming: 0 bases; J trimming: 1 base; junction bases outside the gene matches: 5. The CDR3 totals 18 residues. Per the germline V gene, CDR1 is SGHRS and CDR2 is YFSETQ. This CDR3 reads CASSLAGTSGLNTGELFF. DNA of the CDR3: TGCGCCAGCAGCTTGGCCGGGACTAGCGGCTTGAACACCGGGGAGCTGTTTTTT.

In this sample, this clone turned up once. The rearrangement joins TRBV7-9 to TRBJ1-1; D is perhaps TRBD1 (5 bases). Trimming shortened V by 5 bases and J by 0 bases, and 13 bases separated the two germline ends. Germline values: CDR1 SEHNR, CDR2 FQNEAQ (reference sequence). CDR3 length: 15 amino acids. CDR3 amino acids: CASSPSRALNTEAFF. In DNA, the CDR3 is TGTGCCAGCAGCCCGAGCAGGGCCTTGAACACTGAAGCTTTCTTT.

The rearrangement uses TRBV6-5 and TRBJ1-3, with TRBD1 identical over 7 bases. The CDR3 totals 15 residues. V shed 6 bases, J shed 1 base, and the junction held 6 bases outside the gene matches. CDR1 is MNHEY, CDR2 SVGAGI, per germline. CDR3 amino acids: CASSRQGNSGNTIYF. DNA of the CDR3: TGTGCCAGCAGCCGACAGGGAAATTCTGGAAACACCATATATTTT.

This clone was observed once. V gene TRBV7-2 combines with J gene TRBJ1-5; D not certain. The CDR3 is made up of 12 amino acids. Looked up from germline, CDR1 is SGHTA and CDR2 is FQGNSA. Trimming removed 2 bases at V and 7 bases at J, with 6 bases between. CDR3 protein: CASSLMRQPQHF. Here the CDR3 DNA reads TGTGCCAGCAGCTTAATGAGGCAGCCCCAGCATTTT.

V gene TRBV4-3 combines with J gene TRBJ2-7; no clear D gene. V gave up 0 bases and J gave up 4 bases, with 7 bases separating them. From germline, CDR1 is LGHNA and CDR2 YSLEER. The length of the CDR3 is 13 residues. The CDR3, as DNA: TGCGCCAGCAGCCAAGAAGTGGGTTACGAGCAGTACTTC. Protein sequence: CASSQEVGYEQYF.

The rearrangement joins TRBV19 to TRBJ2-3, with a weak D call TRBD2 (5 bases). The germline gives CDR1 LNHDA, CDR2 SQIVND (reference sequence). Trimming removed 0 bases at V and 9 bases at J, with 10 bases between. CDR3 length: 13 amino acids. CDR3 amino acids: CASSIDPSRTQYF. Here the CDR3 DNA reads TGTGCCAGTAGTATAGATCCTAGCCGGACGCAGTATTTT. The full variable domain, completed using reference TRBV19 and TRBJ2-3, is DGGITQSPKYLFRKEGQNVTLSCEQNLNHDAMYWYRQDPGQGLRLIYYSQIVNDFQKGDIAEGYSVSREKKESFPLTVTSAQKNPTAFYLCASSIDPSRTQYFGPGTRLTVL.

The chain carries TRBV28 and TRBJ1-6; D uncertain. This CDR3 contains 15 residues. V was clipped by 7 bases and J by 6 bases, with 16 bases between them. Germline V gene sequence: CDR1 MDHEN, CDR2 SYDVKM. This chain's CDR3 is CASTPSSGSNSPLHF. The CDR3 DNA reads TGTGCCAGCACCCCCTCTAGTGGGTCTAATTCACCCCTCCACTTT.

The chain joins TRBV5-1 to TRBJ2-3; a weak D match, TRBD2 (6 bases). Trimming shortened V by 3 bases and J by 4 bases, and 12 bases separated the two germline ends. Germline assignment: CDR1 SGHRS and CDR2 YFSETQ. This CDR3 comprises 14 residues. CDR3 nucleotide sequence: TGCGCCAGCAGCTCCGGGGGTTTTCCAGATACGCAGTATTTT. Translating gives CASSSGGFPDTQYF.

The genes are TRBV9 and TRBJ1-3; no definite D call. The CDR3 loop spans 15 amino acids. Germline CDR1 and CDR2: SGDLS and YYNGEE. V lost 3 bases to trimming and J lost 0 bases, with 10 bases between them. The CDR3 DNA reads as TGTGCCAGCAGCGCTCGACCGGACTCTGGAAACACCATATATTTT. Protein: CASSARPDSGNTIYF.

J is TRBJ1-6 and V is TRBV7-2, with D unclear. The germline CDR1 and CDR2 sequences are SGHTA and FQGNSA. The CDR3 has 15 amino acids. V dropped 2 bases and J dropped 10 bases, with 15 bases sitting between them. CDR3 bases: TGTGCCAGCAGCTTAATTGGAGGAGAAGGATCACCCCTCCACTTT. Translated: CASSLIGGEGSPLHF.

This rearrangement joins TRBV7-6 to TRBJ2-2; D possibly uses TRBD1 or TRBD2 (5 bases each). V was shortened by 5 bases and J by 0 bases, with 13 bases between the two germline ends. Germline V CDR1 and CDR2: SGHVS, FNYEAQ. The CDR3 extends over 16 amino acids. The CDR3 coding sequence is TGTGCCAGCAGCCTCCAGGGACGTACGAACACCGGGGAGCTGTTTTTT. It is translated as CASSLQGRTNTGELFF.

J is TRBJ2-2 and V is TRBV11-2; D is perhaps TRBD2 (5 bases). V lost 1 base and J 6 bases, leaving 15 bases between the germline ends. This CDR3 comprises 16 residues. Per the germline V gene, CDR1 is SGHAT and CDR2 is FQNNGV. The CDR3 DNA reads TGTGCCAGCAGCTTAGTCGGGATGGGGTACCCCGGGGAGCTGTTTTTT. It specifies CASSLVGMGYPGELFF.